This T cell receptor beta chain was captured in a study of T cells in Graves' hyperthyroidism and ophthalmopathy. Overall study context: Peripheral blood was taken when the disease was first diagnosed, before any treatment began.

TCR beta CDR3 sequences were amplified from RNA transcripts. HTBI primers were the set used in a first-round RT-PCR of the TCR CDR3. TCRdb re-analysed the multiplex PCR reads in MiXCR, keeping a single row per CDR3 protein. The table has hundreds of thousands of distinct CDR3 sequences, around 15% seen once. The authors took PBMCs from 10 ml fresh peripheral blood. This clonotype appeared many times. The germline gives CDR1 SGHRS, CDR2 YFSETQ. The CDR3 is 13 amino acids. Trimming cost V 7 bases and J 8 bases, with 16 bases left between them. V and J are TRBV5-1 and TRBJ2-1; the D is unclear. Specimen: blood. This TCR was recovered from a man aged 50 or older with Graves' ophthalmopathy. CDR3 sequence: CASYNPMRYEQFF. In DNA form, the CDR3 reads TGCGCCAGCTACAACCCTATGCGGTATGAGCAGTTCTTC.